Below, one TCR beta chain is given with its context. Its antigen is unidentified. The entry originates in a study of CD8+ T cells in alopecia areata. The study's findings and limits: Many of the expanded lesional clones endured in scalp and blood while on tofacitinib.

The treatment was: oral pan-JAK inhibitor, 5-10 mg twice daily. The V and J ends lost 5 bases and 1 base, in that order; junction bases with no gene match: 8. Germline CDR1 MNHNY, CDR2 SVGAGI (reference sequence). The CDR3 sequence is 15 residues long. Extraction of RNA preceded its reverse transcription into cDNA, which served as the sequencing template. Sequencing used immunoSEQ multiplex PCR; TCRdb keeps in-frame clones, though not all of them. The data show about 180,000 clones, about 55% seen once. The gene calls are TRBV6-6 and TRBJ2-7; TRBD2 matches at 7 bases. This receptor was obtained from a human donor with alopecia areata. This sample comprised CD8+ T cells sorted from blood, obtained at week 24, from a patient treated with tofacitinib. CDR3 sequence: CASSEGPGGSYEQYF. CDR3 nucleotide sequence: TGTGCCAGCAGTGAGGGACCGGGGGGATCCTACGAGCAGTACTTC.